The present TCR beta chain was sequenced within a study of blood T cell repertoires in COVID-19. Per the germline V gene, CDR1 is MNHEY and CDR2 is SMNVEV (reference sequence). The CDR3 consists of 13 residues. Trimming took 6 bases from V and 5 from J, leaving 11 bases between them. The participants were between about 18 and 90 years old and came from 24 US areas. Cohorts were based on clinical histories the participants reported. In the source study's methods: Amplification from reference gene primers served as the basis for estimated nucleated cell counts. Method: immunoSEQ multiplex PCR; TCRdb's copy keeps in-frame clones and lacks some. V and J calls and clone size are those listed in that table; D and trimming were worked out from the DNA. The table shows fewer than 200,000 clones, with about 90% occurring only once.

Input material: PBMCs or T cells enriched from blood (not recorded which). This clonotype was obtained from a human donor with acute COVID-19. The donor label of this sample is uncertain. V is TRBV27 and J is TRBJ1-5; no firm D call. Here the CDR3 DNA reads TGTGCCAGCAGGTCGGGGATGGATCAGCCCCAGCATTTT. This translates into CASRSGMDQPQHF.